This TCR beta chain was retrieved from a study of T cell responses to AZD1222 COVID-19 vaccine (dated by TCRdb to the early 2020s). Turning to the overall study: AZD1222 recipients whose second dose came at about 4 weeks and those whose second dose came at about 12 weeks were combined into one group, since spike-specific TCR depth and breadth did not differ between the two schedules. TCR sequencing was performed for 230 to 250 trial participants, of whom about 200 were given two doses of AZD1222 and 26 were given two doses of MenACWY control vaccine. Enrollment into the trials was organized by age into subgroups of 18-55, 56-69 and 70-plus years, and those subgroups contained 148, 28 and 57 TCR-sequenced participants, respectively. Points the paper makes about the study in general: Most participants were white British and females outnumbered males, and the authors suggested that clonal diversity may have been underestimated. The vaccine-associated CD4 TCRs covered the entire spike protein, and the dominant responses fell in regions 160-218 and 743-854. A significant rise in spike-specific TCR breadth and depth was observed after two AZD1222 doses relative to day 0 and relative to MenACWY recipients. Conclusions about previously exposed vaccinees are limited, since just six or seven AZD1222 recipients were seropositive for SARS-CoV-2 at baseline. In the small 56-69-year group, the increase in depth fell short of significance, most likely because of low power. Reportedly, almost half of the unique spike-specific TCRs recognized epitopes lying outside the regions that are mutated in the B.1.351 and B.1.1.7 variants. Because no day 14 peak-response samples were available, repertoires were characterized only after the peak T cell response.

The CDR3 regions of human TCRbeta chains were analyzed by immunosequencing. The study's processing was this. TCRs in the repertoires were matched against a reference library of SARS-CoV-2-specific TCRs that had been generated with the MIRA antigen-specificity platform. Breadth was defined as the fraction of unique TCRs that were SARS-CoV-2-associated, and depth was defined as the fraction of total T cells that were SARS-CoV-2-associated. Using the MIRA data, every spike-specific TCR was mapped to the spike region that the TCR reacted to and assigned to either a CD4 or a CD8 class. Log10-transformed breadth and depth values were compared by one-way ANOVA with Sidak's multiple comparisons tests. TCRdb took this table from immuneACCESS and kept in-frame rearrangements with V and J called. Such tables lack part of the clones; where checked against another copy, unresolved V genes explain under half of the gap, and the rest is unexplained. The D gene and trimming were derived from the DNA, and the V and J assignments and clone size from that table. This sample gives around 150,000 clones in total; around nine tenths of them show up just once. The ten largest clones represent roughly 2% of the sample.

Remarks on this clone: Its antigen is currently not known. Base qualities are not recorded, but no much larger clone differs from it by a single base.

Taken with the paper, the label for time point translates to: baseline before first vaccination. Samples from vaccinated people were obtained from the UK trials COV001 and COV002, which included a single-blind randomized controlled phase 2/3 trial of AZD1222 (ChAdOx1 nCoV-19) in healthy adults. For TCRbeta chain sequencing, PBMC samples were collected from trial participants at day 0 and at day 28 after the second dose. CDR1 and CDR2, per the germline V gene, are SNHLY and FYNNEI. Inclusive of the bounding cysteine and phenylalanine, the CDR3 is 13 residues long. Just CDR3 DNA is preserved here, 39 bases in frame from base 1. V drops 5 bases and J drops 0 bases, leaving 5 bases in between.

This sample comprised peripheral blood, obtained on day 0 of AZD1222 vaccination. The sequence came from an adult in good health. The sequence joins TRBV2 to TRBJ2-1, with the D gene too uncertain to name. The sequence in DNA is TGTGCCAGCAGTACAGCCTCCTACAATGAGCAGTTCTTC. The encoded protein is CASSTASYNEQFF.